These 5 T cell receptor beta chains share one sample of origin, sequenced in a study of T cell responses to AZD1222 COVID-19 vaccine. Libraries were prepared by immunoSEQ multiplex PCR; TCRdb keeps only in-frame clonotypes and omits some of them. The sample contains about 150,000 clones, more than 75% of which appear only once. This sample comprised peripheral blood, obtained on day 0 of AZD1222 vaccination. The source is an adult in good health.

This clone was seen a handful of times. V is TRBV6-6 and J is TRBJ1-5; 7 nucleotides line up with TRBD1. Germline assignment: CDR1 MNHNY and CDR2 SVGAGI (reference sequence). This CDR3 contains 15 residues. Germline trimming cut 7 bases from V and 2 bases from J; bases unmatched to any gene: 8. CDR3 in amino acids: CASIPDRVGNQPQHF. Here the CDR3 DNA reads TGTGCCAGCATCCCCGACAGGGTGGGCAATCAGCCCCAGCATTTT.

V and J are TRBV5-4 and TRBJ1-5; 7 nucleotides match TRBD1. The CDR3 is made up of 13 amino acids. Germline CDR1 SGHNT, CDR2 YYREEE (reference sequence). J was trimmed by 2 bases and V by 7 bases; bases with no gene match: 3. The CDR3 DNA reads TGTGCCAGCCAAACAGGGGGCAATCAGCCCCAGCATTTT. It yields the protein CASQTGGNQPQHF.

The V and J genes are TRBV10-3 and TRBJ1-2; D is possibly TRBD1 (6 bases). Germline lookup yields CDR1 ENHRY and CDR2 SYGVKD. The CDR3 is made up of 13 amino acids. V shed 6 bases and J shed 2 bases, with 10 bases lying between them. CDR3 in DNA: TGTGCCATCAGCTCTACAGGGAACTATGGCTACACCTTC. This translates into CAISSTGNYGYTF.

V gene TRBV29-1 combines with J gene TRBJ2-3; D is uncertain. The germline V and J ends were trimmed by 6 bases and 4 bases, with 14 bases remaining between them. Germline lookup yields CDR1 SQVTM and CDR2 ANQGSEA. The CDR3 runs to 13 residues. For the CDR3, the DNA is TGCAGCGTCCCAACTACGGGCGCAGATACGCAGTATTTT. Translated: CSVPTTGADTQYF.

The rearrangement joins TRBV5-4 to TRBJ2-2; 9 bases match TRBD1. The CDR3 runs to 17 residues. Germline loops: CDR1 SGHNT, CDR2 YYREEE (reference sequence). The V and J ends lost 5 bases and 5 bases, in that order; junction bases with no gene match: 13. The CDR3 coding sequence is TGTGCCAGCAGTCCCAGACAGGGGGTCGTTATTACCGGGGAGCTGTTTTTT. Translated: CASSPRQGVVITGELFF.